This T cell receptor (beta chain) was retrieved from a study of CD8+CD57+ T cells in acquired aplastic anemia. Study details: Recorded DNA amounts for sorted CD4+ and CD8+ cells had an average of 3.2 ug.

TCR beta VDJ and CDR3 were profiled, and genomic DNA was the template. TCRdb itself ran the reads through MiXCR, one entry per CDR3 protein. The sample has roughly 180,000 distinct CDR3 sequences; 64% are singletons. The study's findings and limits: Some 31 shared CD8+ CDR3s appeared highly expressed within patients' immunodominant clones.

In the case of this clonotype: The antigen is undetermined.

Sample: sorted CD4+, CD8+, or CD8+CD57+ T cells (not recorded which) from PBMCs. The clonotype was recovered from a human donor with severe aplastic anemia or a healthy control (not recorded which).

The CDR3 sequence: CASSSGTGGLWGYTF. The CDR3 coding sequence is TGTGCCAGCAGCTCGGGGACAGGCGGCTTATGGGGCTACACCTTC. V usage is TRBV5-6 and J usage is TRBJ1-2; TRBD1 matches 8 bases. CDR1 is SGHDT and CDR2 is YYEEEE in the germline V gene. With 3 bases clipped from V and 8 bases from J, the junction kept 12 bases outside the gene matches. This CDR3 region has 15 residues. The whole variable domain, remainder taken from reference TRBV5-6 and TRBJ1-2, is DAGVTQSPTHLIKTRGQQVTLRCSPKSGHDTVSWYQQALGQGPQFIFQYYEEEERQRGNFPDRFSGHQFPNYSSELNVNALLLGDSALYLCASSSGTGGLWGYTFGSGTRLTVV.